Given below is one T cell receptor (beta chain) in context. Trimming left V 6 bases short and J 4 bases short, with 10 bases between. The CDR3 extends over 13 amino acids. Germline loops: CDR1 MNHEY, CDR2 SVGEGT. These data are taken from a study of blood T cell repertoires in COVID-19. Libraries were prepared by immunoSEQ multiplex PCR; TCRdb keeps only in-frame clonotypes and omits some of them. The sample yields about 120,000 clones, 78% seen once. Sequenced input: peripheral blood. V and J are TRBV6-2 or TRBV6-3 and TRBJ1-5; tentative D call: TRBD1 (6 bases). The sequence was collected from a man between 65 and 85 years old with acute or convalescent COVID-19. CDR3 nucleotide sequence: TGTGCCAGCAGCGACAGGACTAATCAGCCCCAGCATTTT. It translates to CASSDRTNQPQHF.